These 19 T cell receptor beta chains originate from one sample sequenced in a study of T-cell memory formation after mild COVID-19. In TCRdb, the 5' RACE reads were re-called with MiXCR into one record per CDR3 protein. This table holds under 650,000 distinct CDR3 sequences, approximately 19% found once. Sample: PBMCs or a T cell subset sorted from them (not recorded which). Receptors were obtained from an adult woman who had mild COVID-19 (a few samples of this study predate the infection). Cell type and time point are not known.

At least ten counts were recorded for this clonotype. The rearrangement links TRBV6-5 to TRBJ2-2, with D perhaps assigned TRBD1 or TRBD2 (5 bases each). From germline, CDR1 is MNHEY and CDR2 SVGAGI. The CDR3 is 15 amino acids. Trimming left V 5 bases short and J 5 bases short, with 15 bases between. The CDR3 DNA follows: TGTGCCAGCAGTCGGGACGGCCGGAGGACCGGGGAGCTGTTTTTT. Residues: CASSRDGRRTGELFF.

The chain links TRBV18 to TRBJ1-5; D unclear. The ends were cut back, 6 bases at V and 1 base at J, with 7 bases in the middle. The CDR3 has 13 amino acids. CDR1 is KGHSH, CDR2 LQKENI, per germline. The CDR3, as DNA: TGTGCCAGCTCCCCGGCCAGCAATCAGCCCCAGCATTTT. Translating gives CASSPASNQPQHF.

This clonotype has a handful of counts. V is TRBV7-3 and J is TRBJ2-1; possibly TRBD2 for D (7 bases). The CDR3 has 16 residues. In germline, CDR1 is SGHTA, CDR2 FQGTGA. Trimming took off 3 bases at V and 4 bases at J, with 16 bases between the two ends. In nucleotides, the CDR3 is TGTGCCAGCAGCTTGAACGGGCGGGGGCCATACAATGAGCAGTTCTTC. This gives the protein CASSLNGRGPYNEQFF.

The gene calls are TRBV2 and TRBJ2-3; D tentatively reads TRBD1 or TRBD2 (6 bases each). CDR1 is SNHLY, CDR2 FYNNEI, per germline. The CDR3 loop spans 16 amino acids. V lost 6 bases and J lost 2, with 18 bases in between. The CDR3: CASRPPEGGPTDTQYF. In DNA, the CDR3 is TGTGCCAGCAGGCCCCCCGAAGGGGGGCCCACAGATACGCAGTATTTT.

This clonotype has only a few counts. The chain is built from TRBV7-9 and TRBJ2-1; 9 nucleotides line up with TRBD1. The germline V gene encodes CDR1 SEHNR and CDR2 FQNEAQ (reference sequence). The CDR3 extends over 15 amino acids. V trimming: 4 bases; J trimming: 5 bases; junction bases outside the gene matches: 6. In nucleotides, the CDR3 is TGTGCCAGCAGCTCCCCCGGGACAGGGAACAATGAGCAGTTCTTC. Its protein is CASSSPGTGNNEQFF.

The chain is built from TRBV20-1 and TRBJ2-7; TRBD1 might be the D (5 bases). The V end was cut by 6 bases, the J end by 2 bases, with 20 bases between. The CDR3 has 15 residues. The germline gives CDR1 DFQATT, CDR2 SNEGSKA (reference sequence). The CDR3 protein is CSAPGPRGNPYEQYF. The CDR3, as DNA: TGCAGTGCCCCAGGGCCGCGCGGCAACCCCTACGAGCAGTACTTC.

This clonotype came up a few times. The rearrangement joins TRBV3-1 to TRBJ1-1; 10 nucleotides align to TRBD1. Germline CDR1 LGHDT, CDR2 YNNKEL (reference sequence). There are 17 residues in the CDR3. V was clipped by 6 bases and J by 3 bases; unmatched bases: 13. The CDR3 DNA reads as TGTGCCAGCAGTCCCACCGGGACAGGGGTATTGTACACTGAAGCTTTCTTT. Residues: CASSPTGTGVLYTEAFF. Using reference TRBV3-1 and TRBJ1-1 for the parts outside the CDR3, the full variable domain is DTAVSQTPKYLVTQMGNDKSIKCEQNLGHDTMYWYKQDSKKFLKIMFSYNNKELIINETVPNRFSPKSPDKAHLNLHINSLELGDSAVYFCASSPTGTGVLYTEAFFGQGTRLTVV.

V and J are TRBV12-3 or TRBV12-4 and TRBJ2-6; D is unclear. Between the trimmed V and J ends, which lost 5 bases and 0 bases, there was a span of 8 bases. This CDR3 is 15 amino acids long. CDR3 residues: CASSTSTSGANVLTF. The CDR3 DNA sequence: TGTGCCAGCAGTACAAGCACCTCTGGGGCCAACGTCCTGACTTTC.

There are a few counts of this clonotype. This rearrangement joins TRBV5-5 to TRBJ2-7, with D perhaps TRBD1 (6 bases). Trimming shortened V by 4 bases and J by 2 bases, and 13 bases separated the two germline ends. This CDR3 has 14 residues. From germline, CDR1 is SGHKS and CDR2 YYEKEE (reference sequence). The CDR3, as DNA: TGTGCCAGCAGCGCGACAGGTCCCACCTACGAGCAGTACTTC. Residues: CASSATGPTYEQYF.

This clonotype was counted at least ten times. This rearrangement joins TRBV27 to TRBJ2-1, with 10 bases fitting TRBD2. V was clipped by 9 bases and J by 7 bases; unmatched bases: 9. Germline CDR1 reads MNHEY; CDR2 reads SMNVEV (reference sequence). The CDR3 runs to 14 residues. CDR3 bases: TGTGCCAGTGCCCAACTAGCGGGGTGGAATGAGCAGTTCTTC. Translation: CASAQLAGWNEQFF.

This clonotype was seen ten or more times. The genes are TRBV20-1 and TRBJ1-2; D is uncertain. The CDR3 consists of 14 residues. CDR1 and CDR2 from the germline V gene are DFQATT and SNEGSKA (reference sequence). Trimming stripped 0 bases from V and 4 bases from J, with 12 bases between. The CDR3 protein is CSARDSQTTYGYTF. The CDR3 DNA reads as TGCAGTGCTAGAGATTCACAGACCACCTATGGCTACACCTTC.

This sequence joins TRBV7-3 and TRBJ2-3, with 10 bases identical to TRBD1. Losses at the gene ends were 6 bases for V and 3 bases for J; bases not matched to a gene: 6. Germline V CDR1 and CDR2: SGHTA, FQGTGA. This CDR3 comprises 15 residues. CDR3 DNA sequence: TGTGCCAGCAGTCGTTCGGGACAGGGGACAGATACGCAGTATTTT. This encodes CASSRSGQGTDTQYF.

The chain couples TRBV5-1 to TRBJ2-3, with 7 bases aligning to TRBD1. This CDR3 is 15 amino acids long. V trimming: 2 bases; J trimming: 6 bases; junction bases outside the gene matches: 9. Germline lookup yields CDR1 SGHRS and CDR2 YFSETQ. CDR3 in DNA: TGCGCCAGCAGCTTAGGACAGGCCTCAGGGGATACGCAGTATTTT. Translation: CASSLGQASGDTQYF.

This clonotype occurred a few times. This sequence joins TRBV7-9 and TRBJ2-5; 11 bases align to TRBD2. CDR1 is SEHNR, CDR2 FQNEAQ, per germline (reference sequence). V dropped 7 bases and J dropped 5; count of bases not matched to a gene: 12. CDR3 length: 16 residues. The CDR3 reads CASTPTSGESGETQYF. DNA for the CDR3: TGTGCCAGCACCCCGACTAGCGGGGAGTCTGGGGAGACCCAGTACTTC.

The sample holds a few counts of this clonotype. The chain has TRBV7-2 and TRBJ2-5; 10 bases agree with TRBD2. J lost 4 bases, V lost 4 bases, and 6 bases had no gene match. The CDR3 runs to 15 residues. Germline V CDR1 and CDR2: SGHTA, FQGNSA. The CDR3, as DNA: TGTGCCAGCAGCTCCGCCAGCGGGAGGGGAGAGACCCAGTACTTC. As protein: CASSSASGRGETQYF.

This clonotype occurred a few times. The rearrangement links TRBV6-5 to TRBJ1-2; D gene unclear. V shed 0 bases and J shed 8 bases, with 10 bases lying between them. Germline V gene lookup returns CDR1 MNHEY and CDR2 SVGAGI. The CDR3 contains 13 residues. The CDR3 nucleotides are TGTGCCAGCAGTTACTCGGCAGAAAGAGGCTACACCTTC. This codes for CASSYSAERGYTF.

J is TRBJ2-3 and V is TRBV10-3, with no clear D. The CDR3 is 9 amino acids. V was pared by 8 bases and J by 5 bases, with 2 bases between. The germline V gene has CDR1 ENHRY and CDR2 SYGVKD. This chain's CDR3 is CAIGDTQYF. The CDR3 DNA is TGTGCCATCGGAGATACGCAGTATTTT.

The chain couples TRBV24-1 to TRBJ2-1; 9 bases fit TRBD2. Germline assignment: CDR1 KGHDR and CDR2 SFDVKD. There are 16 residues in the CDR3. V lost 1 base and J lost 12; bases outside the gene matches: 12. The CDR3 is CATSDFRTSGFGRQFF. The DNA for the CDR3 is TGTGCCACCAGTGATTTTCGAACTAGCGGGTTCGGTCGGCAGTTCTTC.

This clonotype was observed a few times. V and J are TRBV30 and TRBJ2-3; perhaps D is TRBD1 or TRBD2 (6 bases each). The CDR3 has 14 amino acids. V shed 1 base and J shed 4 bases, with 12 bases lying between them. Germline V gives CDR1 GTSNPN, CDR2 SVGIG (reference sequence). The CDR3 region is CAWSGSRGADTQYF. CDR3 nucleotide sequence: TGTGCCTGGAGTGGGTCTAGGGGGGCAGATACGCAGTATTTT.